The next 10 T cell receptor beta chains were all read from a single sample in a study of shared clonotypes between healthy human individuals. TCRdb's table, derived via immunoSEQ multiplex PCR, lists solely in-frame clones and lacks some. This sample has some 980,000 clones, with 76% found just once. Sequencing used memory CD4+ T cells sorted from blood. Subset indicated: CD45RA-negative fraction. Every receptor here comes from a man between 18 and 35 years old in good health.

This clone has more than one count but fewer than ten. The V and J genes are TRBV19 and TRBJ1-3; D is uncertain. The CDR3 contains 11 residues. V lost 10 bases and J lost 8, with 12 bases in between. Germline V gene lookup returns CDR1 LNHDA and CDR2 SQIVND (reference sequence). The CDR3 DNA reads TGTGCCAAAGTCGCCCTAGACACCATATATTTT. This codes for CAKVALDTIYF.

V usage is TRBV10-3 and J usage is TRBJ2-3; TRBD2 aligns across 13 bases. V lost 2 bases and J lost 5; bases outside the gene matches: 7. This CDR3 has 17 residues. The germline CDR1 and CDR2 sequences are ENHRY and SYGVKD. In DNA, the CDR3 is TGTGCCATCAGTGAGGGTCAGGGACTAGCGGGGAAAGATACGCAGTATTTT. This sequence encodes CAISEGQGLAGKDTQYF.

The chain carries TRBV10-3 and TRBJ2-3; 9 positions match TRBD2. The germline V gene has CDR1 ENHRY and CDR2 SYGVKD. J lost 9 bases, V lost 2 bases, and 9 bases had no gene match. This CDR3 has 15 residues. The CDR3 DNA reads as TGTGCCATCAGTGAGGGGGTTAGCGGGAGTAAGACGCAGTATTTT. This sequence encodes CAISEGVSGSKTQYF.

The chain recombines TRBV6-1 with TRBJ1-6; D is unclear. CDR1 and CDR2 (germline): MNHNS, SASEGT. The CDR3 extends over 14 amino acids. V was pared by 0 bases and J by 7 bases, with 7 bases between. For the CDR3, the DNA is TGTGCCAGCAGTGAAGCGCTGAGGAATTCACCCCTCCACTTT. Its translation is CASSEALRNSPLHF.

Ten or more counts support this clone. The rearrangement uses TRBV27 and TRBJ2-3, with D possibly matching TRBD2 (6 bases). Germline V CDR1 and CDR2: MNHEY, SMNVEV (reference sequence). CDR3 size: 14 residues. V was shortened by 6 bases and J by 5 bases, with 15 bases between the two germline ends. The CDR3 loop is CASSVIWGVDTQYF. The CDR3 nucleotides read TGTGCCAGCAGCGTCATTTGGGGGGTAGATACGCAGTATTTT.

This clone was observed a single time. The chain joins TRBV7-2 to TRBJ2-3; 10 bases line up with TRBD1. The CDR3 length is 12 residues. Germline V gives CDR1 SGHTA, CDR2 FQGNSA. Trimming cost V 5 bases and J 10 bases; bases outside gene matches: 3. As DNA, the CDR3 is TGTGCCAGCAGCCAAGGACAGGGGGCGCAGTATTTT. It yields the protein CASSQGQGAQYF.

V and J are TRBV4-1 and TRBJ2-5; 15 bases fit TRBD2. Germline loops: CDR1 MGHRA, CDR2 YSYEKL. This CDR3 is 16 amino acids long. J was trimmed by 2 bases and V by 4 bases; bases with no gene match: 2. The CDR3 loop reads CASSRGLAGGQETQYF. CDR3 DNA: TGCGCCAGCAGCCGAGGACTAGCGGGAGGGCAAGAGACCCAGTACTTC.

The chain is built from TRBV19 and TRBJ2-1, with TRBD1 matching 7 bases. From germline, CDR1 is LNHDA and CDR2 SQIVND (reference sequence). After removal of 4 bases from V and 4 bases from J, the junction contained 7 bases not matched to a gene. The CDR3 consists of 15 residues. Here the CDR3 DNA reads TGTGCCAGTAGTAGCCCGGGGACAGTTTACAATGAGCAGTTCTTC. This encodes CASSSPGTVYNEQFF.

Worth noting for this clone: Within the sample, other DNA sequences also encode this same CDR3. The V and J genes are TRBV7-2 and TRBJ2-5; no reliable D call. The CDR3 runs 13 residues. The ends were cut back, 1 base at V and 4 bases at J, with 7 bases in the middle. Germline V lookup: CDR1 SGHTA, CDR2 FQGNSA. Here the CDR3 reads CASSLGSRETQYF. CDR3 sequence (DNA): TGTGCCAGCAGCTTAGGGAGTCGAGAGACCCAGTACTTC.

The chain carries TRBV19 and TRBJ1-5; possibly TRBD1 for D (5 bases). This CDR3 is built from 14 residues. Germline V lookup: CDR1 LNHDA, CDR2 SQIVND (reference sequence). The germline V and J ends were trimmed by 2 bases and 7 bases, with 12 bases remaining between them. The CDR3 loop is CASSILGAGQPQHF. The CDR3 region has the DNA TGTGCCAGTAGTATACTAGGGGCGGGGCAGCCCCAGCATTTT.